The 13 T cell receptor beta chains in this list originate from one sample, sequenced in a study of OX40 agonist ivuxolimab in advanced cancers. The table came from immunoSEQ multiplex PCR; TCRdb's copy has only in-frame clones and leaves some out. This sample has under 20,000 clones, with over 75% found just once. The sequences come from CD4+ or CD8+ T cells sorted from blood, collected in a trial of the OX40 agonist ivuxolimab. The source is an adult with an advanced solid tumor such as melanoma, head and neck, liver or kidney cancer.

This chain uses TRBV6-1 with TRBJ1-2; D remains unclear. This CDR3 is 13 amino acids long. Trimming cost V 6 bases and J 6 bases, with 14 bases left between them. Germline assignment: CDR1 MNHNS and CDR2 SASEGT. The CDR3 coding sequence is TGTGCCAGCAGGGATGGTATGTACGATGGCTACACCTTC. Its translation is CASRDGMYDGYTF.

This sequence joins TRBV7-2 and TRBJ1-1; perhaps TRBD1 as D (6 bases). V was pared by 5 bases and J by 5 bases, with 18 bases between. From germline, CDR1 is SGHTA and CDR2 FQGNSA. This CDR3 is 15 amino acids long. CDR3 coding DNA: TGTGCCAGCAGCCCCCAGGGGTTTGTTGGGACTGAAGCTTTCTTT. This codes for CASSPQGFVGTEAFF.

The CDR3 DNA follows: TGTGCCAGCAGCGTAGCTTCCCGTGGGGAAAACAATGAGCAGTTCTTC. Amino acid sequence: CASSVASRGENNEQFF. The genes are TRBV9 and TRBJ2-1; D is unclear. CDR3 size: 16 residues. V lost 0 bases, J lost 5 bases, and 15 bases lay in between. CDR1 and CDR2 (germline): SGDLS, YYNGEE.

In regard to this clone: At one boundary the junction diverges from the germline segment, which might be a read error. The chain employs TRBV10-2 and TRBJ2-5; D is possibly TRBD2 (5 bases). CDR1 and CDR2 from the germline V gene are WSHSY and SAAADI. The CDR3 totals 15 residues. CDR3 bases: TGCGCCAGCAGTGACACCTTAGCGCTTCAAGGGACCCAGTACTTC. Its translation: CASSDTLALQGTQYF.

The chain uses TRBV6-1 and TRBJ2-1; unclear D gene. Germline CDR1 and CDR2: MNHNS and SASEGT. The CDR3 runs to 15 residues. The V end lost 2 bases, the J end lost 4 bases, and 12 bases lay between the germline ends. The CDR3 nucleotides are TGTGCCAGCAGTGAACGACGGAAAGATTACAATGAGCAGTTCTTC. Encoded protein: CASSERRKDYNEQFF.

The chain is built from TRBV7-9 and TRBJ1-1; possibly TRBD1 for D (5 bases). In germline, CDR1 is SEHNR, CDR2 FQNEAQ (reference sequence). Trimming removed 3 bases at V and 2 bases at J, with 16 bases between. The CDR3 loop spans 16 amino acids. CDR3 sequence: CASSFPIDRPNTEAFF. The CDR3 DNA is TGTGCCAGCAGCTTCCCTATTGACAGACCTAACACTGAAGCTTTCTTT.

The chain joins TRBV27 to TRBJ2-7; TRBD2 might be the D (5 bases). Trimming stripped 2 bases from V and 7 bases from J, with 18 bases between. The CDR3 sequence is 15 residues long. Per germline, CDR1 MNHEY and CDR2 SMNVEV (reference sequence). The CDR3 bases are TGTGCCAGCAGTTTAGCGGGCCCCCTACGGGGAGAGCAGTACTTC. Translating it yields CASSLAGPLRGEQYF.

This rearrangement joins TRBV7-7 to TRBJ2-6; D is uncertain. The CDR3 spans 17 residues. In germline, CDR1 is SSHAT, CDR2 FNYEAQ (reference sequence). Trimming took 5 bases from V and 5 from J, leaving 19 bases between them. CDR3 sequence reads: CASSRTMPQSRANVLTF. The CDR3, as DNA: TGTGCCAGCAGCAGGACGATGCCACAAAGTCGGGCCAACGTCCTGACTTTC.

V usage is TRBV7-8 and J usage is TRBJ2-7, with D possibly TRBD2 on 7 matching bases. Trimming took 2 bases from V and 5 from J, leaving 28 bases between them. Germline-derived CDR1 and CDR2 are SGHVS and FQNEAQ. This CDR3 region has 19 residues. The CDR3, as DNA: TGTGCCAGCAGCTTAATCCCTCCTCCCGGCGGGGGCGCCTACCACGAGCAGTACTTC. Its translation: CASSLIPPPGGGAYHEQYF.

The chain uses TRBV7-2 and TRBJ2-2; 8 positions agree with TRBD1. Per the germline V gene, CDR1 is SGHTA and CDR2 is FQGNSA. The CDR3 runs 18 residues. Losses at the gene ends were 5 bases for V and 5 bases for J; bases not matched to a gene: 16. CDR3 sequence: CASSRGDRQIFRTGELFF. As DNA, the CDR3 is TGTGCCAGCAGCAGGGGGGACAGGCAAATTTTTCGAACCGGGGAGCTGTTTTTT.

Written as DNA, the CDR3 is TGCGCCAGCAGTGCCCGGGACCTTGGGAACACTGAAGCTTTCTTT. Protein: CASSARDLGNTEAFF. The chain has TRBV10-2 and TRBJ1-1; possibly TRBD1 for D (5 bases). Germline CDR1 and CDR2: WSHSY and SAAADI. The V end lost 4 bases, the J end lost 1 base, and 13 bases lay between the germline ends. CDR3 size: 15 residues.

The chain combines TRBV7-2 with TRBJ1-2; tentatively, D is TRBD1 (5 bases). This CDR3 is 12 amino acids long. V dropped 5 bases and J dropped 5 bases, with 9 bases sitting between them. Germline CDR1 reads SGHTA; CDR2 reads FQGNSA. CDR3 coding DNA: TGTGCCAGCAGCGAGGGACTTTATGGCTACACCTTC. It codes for CASSEGLYGYTF.

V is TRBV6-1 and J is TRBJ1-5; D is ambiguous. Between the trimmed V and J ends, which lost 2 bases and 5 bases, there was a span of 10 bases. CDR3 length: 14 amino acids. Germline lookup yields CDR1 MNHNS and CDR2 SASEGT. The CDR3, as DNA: TGTGCCAGCAGTGAAAAGGGTACCTATCAGCCCCAGCATTTT. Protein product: CASSEKGTYQPQHF.